A single TCR beta chain is shown here with its context. Its antigen is still unknown. This entry comes from a study of blood T cells in healthy people across ages. Regarding the study as a whole: More naive CD4+ cells and higher diversity marked long-lived donors relative to aged donors.

The study drew donors from healthy Caucasian individuals in Russia aged roughly 6 to 100. This CDR3 has 15 amino acids. Germline assignment: CDR1 MNHEY and CDR2 SVGAGI. V shed 4 bases and J 7 bases; nucleotides not matched to a gene: 7. The second PCR ran roughly 6 to 11 cycles with a sample-barcoded 5' primer and J-beta primers. TCRdb reprocessed the 5' RACE reads via MiXCR and lists one record per CDR3 protein. The table lists approximately 690,000 distinct CDR3 sequences, over 40% of them singletons, with 25% to 35% in the top ten. Sequenced material: blood. The genes are TRBV6-5 and TRBJ2-1; 10 bases match TRBD2. The clonotype comes from a man older than 75 in good health. CDR3 nucleotides: TGTGCCAGCAGTTTAGCGGGGGGTGGTTCAAATGAGCAGTTCTTC. This encodes CASSLAGGGSNEQFF.